This passage covers 30 T cell receptor beta chains from one sample sequenced in a study of blood T cell repertoires in COVID-19. Libraries were prepared by immunoSEQ multiplex PCR; TCRdb keeps only in-frame clonotypes and omits some of them. The table records fewer than 250,000 clones, 85% of them present only once. The sequencing sample was made of peripheral blood. Every receptor here comes from a woman aged 60-75 years with active or convalescent COVID-19.

For the CDR3, the DNA is TGTGCCAGCAGCACTCCCGCTAGCCAAGAGACCCAGTACTTC. Translation: CASSTPASQETQYF. This chain joins TRBV7-9 and TRBJ2-5; no definite D call. CDR3 length: 14 residues. In germline, CDR1 is SEHNR, CDR2 FQNEAQ (reference sequence). Trimming cost V 5 bases and J 1 base, with 11 bases left between them. The full variable domain, its missing parts supplied by reference TRBV7-9 and TRBJ2-5, is DTGVSQNPRHKITKRGQNVTFRCDPISEHNRLYWYRQTLGQGPEFLTYFQNEAQLEKSRLLSDRFSAERPKGSFSTLEIQRTEQGDSAMYLCASSTPASQETQYFGPGTRLLVL.

A note on this clone: Other DNA sequences in this sample translate to the same CDR3. The V gene is TRBV5-1, the J gene TRBJ2-5; 10 bases are shared with TRBD2. The CDR3 is made up of 15 amino acids. Germline V gene lookup returns CDR1 SGHRS and CDR2 YFSETQ. V dropped 4 bases and J dropped 3; count of bases not matched to a gene: 6. The CDR3 sequence is CASSRSGGAEETQYF. The CDR3 DNA follows: TGCGCCAGCAGCAGGAGCGGGGGGGCCGAAGAGACCCAGTACTTC.

The gene calls are TRBV6-4 and TRBJ2-2; 9 bases line up with TRBD1. This CDR3 comprises 15 residues. V gave up 5 bases and J gave up 5 bases; unmatched junction bases: 6. The germline CDR1 and CDR2 sequences are MRHNA and SNTAGT. CDR3 DNA sequence: TGTGCCAGCAGTCGGGACAGGGCAGGAACCGGGGAGCTGTTTTTT. Translating gives CASSRDRAGTGELFF.

The V gene is TRBV27, the J gene TRBJ1-4; 9 bases fit TRBD1. V shed 7 bases and J 4 bases; nucleotides not matched to a gene: 13. Germline CDR1 MNHEY, CDR2 SMNVEV (reference sequence). The length of the CDR3 is 17 residues. This CDR3 reads CASTRRGDRVGNEKLFF. The CDR3 DNA sequence: TGTGCCAGCACCCGAAGGGGGGACAGGGTTGGTAATGAAAAACTGTTTTTT.

DNA of the CDR3: TGTGCCAGCACCACAGGGGGACAGGGGTGGACAGATACGCAGTATTTT. It specifies CASTTGGQGWTDTQYF. The chain combines TRBV27 with TRBJ2-3; the match to TRBD1 covers 10 bases. V gave up 7 bases and J gave up 3 bases; unmatched junction bases: 10. There are 16 residues in the CDR3. In germline, CDR1 is MNHEY, CDR2 SMNVEV (reference sequence).

J is TRBJ1-5 and V is TRBV5-8; tentative D call: TRBD1 (5 bases). Trimming removed 4 bases from V and 4 bases from J, with 21 bases in between. This CDR3 spans 17 amino acids. Germline V lookup: CDR1 SGHTS, CDR2 YDEGEE. The chain's CDR3 is CASSGTWGRASNQPQHF. CDR3 nucleotides: TGTGCCAGCAGCGGTACATGGGGCAGGGCTTCGAATCAGCCCCAGCATTTT.

For this clone: Other DNA sequences from this sample encode an identical CDR3 as well. The genes are TRBV18 and TRBJ2-5; D is unresolved. The germline V gene encodes CDR1 KGHSH and CDR2 LQKENI. CDR3 length: 13 amino acids. The V end was cut by 4 bases, the J end by 0 bases, with 6 bases between. The CDR3, as DNA: TGTGCCAGCTCACTAGATTACCAAGAGACCCAGTACTTC. It is translated as CASSLDYQETQYF.

The chain has TRBV7-9 and TRBJ1-6, with TRBD1 matching over 10 bases. The CDR3 has 15 residues. J was trimmed by 8 bases and V by 5 bases; bases with no gene match: 6. From germline, CDR1 is SEHNR and CDR2 FQNEAQ (reference sequence). The CDR3 DNA follows: TGTGCCAGCAGCACCCCCGGGACAGGGGATTCACCCCTCCACTTT. It yields the protein CASSTPGTGDSPLHF.

The chain is built from TRBV6-2 or TRBV6-3 and TRBJ2-5, with D maybe TRBD2 (6 bases). CDR3 size: 14 residues. V was clipped by 6 bases and J by 0 bases, with 11 bases between them. Germline loops: CDR1 MNHEY, CDR2 SVGEGT. CDR3 bases: TGTGCCAGCAGCCTGGCTAGCGACCAAGAGACCCAGTACTTC. The encoded protein is CASSLASDQETQYF.

The sample holds one count of this clone. The chain combines TRBV19 with TRBJ2-2; 8 nucleotides align to TRBD2. The germline V gene encodes CDR1 LNHDA and CDR2 SQIVND (reference sequence). V lost 3 bases, J lost 6 bases, and 6 bases stayed unmatched. The CDR3 has 15 residues. The CDR3 nucleotides are TGTGCCAGTAGTATGTGGCTAGCGGGCGCCGGGGAGCTGTTTTTT. This sequence encodes CASSMWLAGAGELFF.

J is TRBJ2-3 and V is TRBV6-1; D remains unclear. CDR1 is MNHNS and CDR2 is SASEGT in the germline V gene. V lost 0 bases and J lost 0, with 13 bases in between. The CDR3 has 17 amino acids. As DNA, the CDR3 is TGTGCCAGCAGTGAAGCGCTACGGGTTTGGAGCACAGATACGCAGTATTTT. It encodes CASSEALRVWSTDTQYF.

V is TRBV6-6 and J is TRBJ1-1, with 7 bases fitting TRBD1. From germline, CDR1 is MNHNY and CDR2 SVGAGI (reference sequence). The CDR3 spans 13 residues. J gave up 6 bases and V 6 bases, and 7 bases lay outside the gene matches. The CDR3 DNA sequence: TGTGCCAGCAGCTACCAGGGGGAGGCTGAAGCTTTCTTT. Protein product: CASSYQGEAEAFF.

The gene calls are TRBV19 and TRBJ2-3; 12 positions agree with TRBD2. The CDR3 consists of 16 residues. Looked up from germline, CDR1 is LNHDA and CDR2 is SQIVND (reference sequence). Germline trimming cut 3 bases from V and 5 bases from J; bases unmatched to any gene: 6. The CDR3: CASSMGLAGGEDTQYF. Written as DNA, the CDR3 is TGTGCCAGTAGTATGGGGCTAGCGGGAGGGGAAGATACGCAGTATTTT.

The chain links TRBV5-8 to TRBJ1-1; tentative D call: TRBD1 (6 bases). The V end was cut by 4 bases, the J end by 0 bases, with 10 bases between. CDR3 length: 14 amino acids. CDR1 is SGHTS and CDR2 is YDEGEE in the germline V gene. The CDR3 region is CASSRGHVNTEAFF. The CDR3, as DNA: TGTGCCAGCAGCCGGGGACATGTGAACACTGAAGCTTTCTTT.

Of note for this clone: One junction end disagrees with the germline gene, perhaps due to a read error. This sequence joins TRBV15 and TRBJ1-2; D possibly corresponds to TRBD1 (6 bases). This CDR3 region has 15 residues. Germline V gene data show CDR1 as LNHNV and CDR2 as YYDKDF (reference sequence). CDR3 DNA: TGTGCCACCAGTAGAGATTGGGGGCCGACGGATGGCTACACCTTC. It translates to CATSRDWGPTDGYTF.

The V gene is TRBV3-1 (or the pseudogene TRBV3-2), the J gene TRBJ1-6, with D possibly being TRBD1 (6 bases). Trimming stripped 4 bases from V and 5 bases from J, with 9 bases between. Per germline, CDR1 LGHDT and CDR2 YNNKEL (reference sequence). This CDR3 comprises 14 residues. The CDR3 sequence is CASSRTDNNSPLHF. CDR3 bases: TGTGCCAGCAGCCGGACAGATAATAATTCACCCCTCCACTTT.

This chain links TRBV29-1 with TRBJ1-2; a weak D match, TRBD1 (6 bases). V shed 6 bases and J shed 6 bases, with 23 bases lying between them. This CDR3 is built from 15 residues. The germline gives CDR1 SQVTM, CDR2 ANQGSEA. The CDR3 is CSVAQDPGGLDGYTF. CDR3 sequence (DNA): TGCAGCGTAGCCCAAGACCCGGGGGGGCTGGATGGCTACACCTTC.

This clone was recorded a few times. The chain links TRBV29-1 to TRBJ2-7; the D gene is possibly TRBD2 (5 bases). The ends were cut back, 6 bases at V and 7 bases at J, with 19 bases in the middle. Germline assignment: CDR1 SQVTM and CDR2 ANQGSEA. The CDR3 spans 13 residues. The CDR3 sequence: CSVTRDTFGEQYF. The CDR3 coding sequence is TGCAGCGTGACTCGGGATACTTTTGGGGAGCAGTACTTC.

The chain is built from TRBV28 and TRBJ2-3; TRBD1 might be the D (6 bases). CDR3 length equals 15 residues. V was trimmed by 6 bases and J by 2 bases, leaving 15 bases between them. Germline CDR1 and CDR2: MDHEN and SYDVKM. As DNA, the CDR3 is TGTGCCAGCAGCAATCCGGGACACTTCACAGATACGCAGTATTTT. This sequence encodes CASSNPGHFTDTQYF.

The rearrangement joins TRBV5-8 to TRBJ1-4; possible D gene TRBD1, 6 bases. V lost 4 bases, J lost 7 bases, and 17 bases lay in between. Germline values: CDR1 SGHTS, CDR2 YDEGEE. The CDR3 is made up of 15 amino acids. Here the CDR3 DNA reads TGTGCCAGCAGCCTGGGTGGCGGCAGGGGTGAAAAACTGTTTTTT. Translated, it gives CASSLGGGRGEKLFF.

The chain has TRBV6-1 and TRBJ2-7; maybe TRBD2 (5 bases). This CDR3 spans 14 amino acids. V lost 0 bases and J lost 2, with 8 bases in between. CDR1 and CDR2 (germline): MNHNS, SASEGT. The CDR3 region is CASSEAVGTYEQYV. DNA of the CDR3: TGTGCCAGCAGTGAAGCTGTCGGGACCTACGAGCAGTACGTC.

This clone was picked up a small number of times. The chain couples TRBV6-5 to TRBJ1-2; D is unresolved. Trimming removed 7 bases from V and 7 bases from J, with 19 bases in between. The length of the CDR3 is 14 residues. Germline CDR1 reads MNHEY; CDR2 reads SVGAGI. CDR3 DNA sequence: TGTGCCAGCACCCAGAATGACGGAGTTGGTGGCTACACCTTC. It encodes CASTQNDGVGGYTF.

In its sample, this clone was seen once. The chain carries TRBV5-1 and TRBJ1-1, with 10 bases lining up with TRBD1. Germline loops: CDR1 SGHRS, CDR2 YFSETQ. V lost 3 bases and J lost 8; bases outside the gene matches: 4. This CDR3 is 13 amino acids long. The CDR3 region is CASSWDRGNEAFF. The CDR3 region has the DNA TGCGCCAGCAGCTGGGACAGGGGCAACGAAGCTTTCTTT.

The V and J genes are TRBV6-6 and TRBJ2-1; D is perhaps TRBD1 (5 bases). This CDR3 is 11 amino acids long. Between the trimmed V and J ends, which lost 7 bases and 10 bases, there was a span of 11 bases. CDR1 is MNHNY, CDR2 SVGAGI, per germline (reference sequence). In DNA, the CDR3 is TGTGCCAGCAAGGCAGGGAACGAGCAGTTCTTC. It codes for CASKAGNEQFF.

There are many counts of this clone. The chain uses TRBV5-1 and TRBJ2-2; no clear D. Deletions cut 0 bases from V and 8 bases from J, with 8 bases between. Per the germline V gene, CDR1 is SGHRS and CDR2 is YFSETQ. This CDR3 is 13 amino acids long. CDR3 region: CASSLEVEGELFF. The CDR3 DNA sequence: TGCGCCAGCAGCTTGGAGGTGGAGGGGGAGCTGTTTTTT. Drawing the rest from reference TRBV5-1 and TRBJ2-2, the complete variable domain is KAGVTQTPRYLIKTRGQQVTLSCSPISGHRSVSWYQQTPGQGLQFLFEYFSETQRNKGNFPGRFSGRQFSNSRSEMNVSTLELGDSALYLCASSLEVEGELFFGEGSRLTVL.

J is TRBJ2-1 and V is TRBV29-1; D may be TRBD2 (7 bases). CDR1 SQVTM and CDR2 ANQGSEA come from the germline V gene. CDR3 length: 14 amino acids. Deletions cut 5 bases from V and 8 bases from J, with 19 bases between. The CDR3 DNA follows: TGCAGCGTTACACAGGGAGGGCTTAGTCATGAGCAGTTCTTC. It codes for CSVTQGGLSHEQFF.

The chain carries TRBV7-3 and TRBJ2-2, with 8 positions matching TRBD2. The ends lost 2 bases at V and 6 bases at J; junction bases unmatched: 2. The CDR3 totals 14 residues. Germline V gene data show CDR1 as SGHTA and CDR2 as FQGTGA. The CDR3 nucleotides read TGTGCCAGCAGCTTAGGGCGGGAGGCCGGGGAGCTGTTTTTT. Translated: CASSLGREAGELFF.

This clone was observed a handful of times. The V call is TRBV10-1, the J call TRBJ1-5; 8 nucleotides line up with TRBD1. CDR1 is WNHNN and CDR2 is SYGVQD in the germline V gene (reference sequence). The V and J ends lost 4 bases and 7 bases, in that order; junction bases with no gene match: 3. This CDR3 comprises 13 residues. The CDR3 coding sequence is TGCGCCAGCAGTGCGGACAGGGTCCAGCCCCAGCATTTT. It is translated as CASSADRVQPQHF.

V and J are TRBV6-6 and TRBJ2-6; D not resolved. Germline assignment: CDR1 MNHNY and CDR2 SVGAGI (reference sequence). V shed 7 bases and J shed 0 bases, with 7 bases lying between them. The CDR3 runs to 14 residues. The CDR3 spells CASTQASGANVLTF. The DNA for the CDR3 is TGTGCCAGCACCCAGGCCTCTGGGGCCAACGTCCTGACTTTC.

The chain employs TRBV5-8 and TRBJ1-1; D call uncertain. The CDR3 spans 13 residues. Germline values: CDR1 SGHTS, CDR2 YDEGEE. V lost 6 bases and J 0 bases, leaving 9 bases between the germline ends. In nucleotides, the CDR3 is TGTGCCAGCAACCTACGCATGAACACTGAAGCTTTCTTT. Its translation is CASNLRMNTEAFF.